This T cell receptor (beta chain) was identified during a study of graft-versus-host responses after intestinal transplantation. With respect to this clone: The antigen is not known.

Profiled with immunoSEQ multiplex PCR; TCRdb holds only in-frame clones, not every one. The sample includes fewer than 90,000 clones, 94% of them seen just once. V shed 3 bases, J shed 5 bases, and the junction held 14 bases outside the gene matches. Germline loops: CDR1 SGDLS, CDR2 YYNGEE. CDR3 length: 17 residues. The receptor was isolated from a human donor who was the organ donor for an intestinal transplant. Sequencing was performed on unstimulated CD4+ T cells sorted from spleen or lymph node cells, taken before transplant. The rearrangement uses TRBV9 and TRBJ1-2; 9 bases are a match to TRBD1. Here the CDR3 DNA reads TGTGCCAGCAGCGAAAGAGGGACAGGGTCCTATTCATATGGCTACACCTTC. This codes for CASSERGTGSYSYGYTF. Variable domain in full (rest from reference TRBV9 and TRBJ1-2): DSGVTQTPKHLITATGQRVTLRCSPRSGDLSVYWYQQSLDQGLQFLIQYYNGEERAKGNILERFSAQQFPDLHSELNLSSLELGDSALYFCASSERGTGSYSYGYTFGSGTRLTVV.